This T cell receptor delta chain was captured in a study of γδ T cells in repeated Plasmodium falciparum infection. TCRdb re-processed the multiplex PCR reads using CATT. The profile covers roughly 90,000 delta-chain clones, with almost 1.5% appearing a single time and 8.5% to 10% taken by the ten largest. This clone was detected a few times. Since a far larger clone is one base different, this is likely a read error. The same CDR3 also results from other DNA sequences found in this sample. The CDR3 has 17 residues. The V gene lost 0 bases and the J gene lost 0 bases, with 16 bases spanning the gap. Looked up from germline, CDR1 is GEAIGNYY and CDR2 is EKD. Flow sorting of PBMC yielded separate Vgamma9/Vdelta2+ and Vdelta2-negative gammadelta T cell populations for bulk repertoire analysis.

This chain joins TRDV2 and TRDJ1, with unresolved D. The material sequenced was gamma-delta T cells from blood. This clonotype was obtained from a pool of human donors (malaria-infected and uninfected, not separated). The DNA of the CDR3 is TGTGCCTGTGACACCGTCGCCAGTGACCCTTACACCGATAAACTCATCTTT. Its protein product is CACDTVASDPYTDKLIF.